What follows are 15 T cell receptor beta chains derived from one specimen sequenced in a study of immune heterogeneity within non-small cell lung tumors. Multiplex PCR relied on 32 V and 13 J primers to amplify TCR beta CDR3. TCRdb reprocessed the multiplex PCR reads with MiXCR, giving one entry per CDR3 protein. Among 13,000 or so distinct CDR3 sequences listed, around 22% were seen once. With around 0.6 ug used per sample, the template was genomic DNA from bulk tumor. While surgery was under way, several biopsies spaced far apart were taken per primary tumor. Untreated, newly diagnosed non-small cell lung cancer patients underwent curative surgery. The sequenced sample consisted of lung tumor tissue. Receptors originate from a man between 60 and 70 years old with non-small cell lung cancer.

This clonotype turned up a few times. The CDR3: CASSDSEGELTQYF. CDR3 in DNA: TGTGCCAGCAGTGACTCGGAGGGAGAGTTGACCCAGTACTTC. The chain links TRBV2 to TRBJ2-5, with D possibly TRBD2 on 6 matching bases. CDR3 length equals 14 residues. Deletions cut 3 bases from V and 7 bases from J, with 15 bases between. From germline, CDR1 is SNHLY and CDR2 FYNNEI.

The chain couples TRBV4-1 to TRBJ1-5, with D perhaps TRBD1 (5 bases). This CDR3 has 14 amino acids. The V gene lost 0 bases and the J gene lost 7 bases, with 10 bases spanning the gap. CDR1 is MGHRA and CDR2 is YSYEKL in the germline V gene. CDR3 amino acids: CASSQEGGNQPQHF. CDR3 bases: TGCGCCAGCAGCCAAGAGGGGGGAAACCAGCCCCAGCATTTT.

This clonotype was seen a handful of times. Mismatch with germline at one junction end may stem from a read error. The gene calls are TRBV20-1 and TRBJ2-7; D gene unclear. The CDR3 spans 13 residues. Germline V gene data show CDR1 as DFQATT and CDR2 as SNEGSKA (reference sequence). The CDR3 DNA sequence: TGCAGTTCTAGAAGTACAAACCAATACGAGCAGTACTTC. Protein: CSSRSTNQYEQYF.

As to this clonotype: At one boundary the junction diverges from the germline segment, which might be a read error. The V call is TRBV5-1, the J call TRBJ2-5, with 10 bases aligning to TRBD2. The germline V gene encodes CDR1 SGHRS and CDR2 YFSETQ. This CDR3 contains 15 residues. As DNA, the CDR3 is TGCACCAGCAGAAGGACTAGCGGAAACCAAGAGACCCAGTACTTC. Translating gives CTSRRTSGNQETQYF.

This chain links TRBV7-3 with TRBJ2-2; the match to TRBD1 covers 9 bases. CDR3 length: 14 residues. Germline CDR1 reads SGHTA; CDR2 reads FQGTGA. The V and J ends lost 5 bases and 5 bases, in that order; junction bases with no gene match: 3. CDR3 bases: TGTGCCAGCAGCCGACAGGGGGTGACCGGGGAGCTGTTTTTT. It encodes CASSRQGVTGELFF.

Judged by abundance, this clonotype is medium-sized (0.01 to 0.1%). The chain couples TRBV28 to TRBJ2-7; 11 nucleotides agree with TRBD2. The V gene's germline CDR1 is MDHEN and CDR2 SYDVKM. CDR3 length: 17 amino acids. V dropped 6 bases and J dropped 2; count of bases not matched to a gene: 12. CDR3 in DNA: TGTGCCAGCAGCCCTGGGACTAGCGGATACCTAGCCTACGAGCAGTACTTC. Translated, it gives CASSPGTSGYLAYEQYF. Full variable domain (remainder filled in from reference TRBV28 and TRBJ2-7): DVKVTQSSRYLVKRTGEKVFLECVQDMDHENMFWYRQDPGLGLRLIYFSYDVKMKEKGDIPEGYSVSREKKERFSLILESASTNQTSMYLCASSPGTSGYLAYEQYFGPGTRLTVT.

Within the sample, this clonotype is medium-sized (0.01 to 0.1%). The chain uses TRBV6-1 and TRBJ2-7; TRBD1 agrees at 8 bases. The V gene's germline CDR1 is MNHNS and CDR2 SASEGT. This CDR3 has 14 residues. V lost 6 bases, J lost 6 bases, and 10 bases stayed unmatched. The CDR3 is CASRLSGQGSEQYF. In DNA form, the CDR3 reads TGTGCCAGCAGACTCTCTGGACAGGGCAGCGAGCAGTACTTC.

This clonotype was counted only a few times. The V call is TRBV7-9, the J call TRBJ2-2; 9 bases line up with TRBD1. CDR1 and CDR2 (germline): SEHNR, FQNEAQ (reference sequence). There are 15 residues in the CDR3. V gave up 1 base and J gave up 4 bases; unmatched junction bases: 1. This CDR3 reads CASSLDRGRTGELFF. CDR3 DNA: TGTGCCAGCAGCTTAGACAGGGGGCGCACCGGGGAGCTGTTTTTT.

Of note for this clonotype: A much larger clone lies a single base off, so this may be a read error. This chain's CDR3 is CASSVGSVSGDTQYF. The CDR3 DNA follows: TGTGCCAGCAGCGTAGGTAGCGTGAGTGGAGATACGCAGTATTTT. This chain connects TRBV9 to TRBJ2-3; weak D call: TRBD2 (5 bases). The CDR3 extends over 15 amino acids. Germline CDR1 SGDLS, CDR2 YYNGEE. The V gene lost 0 bases and the J gene lost 5 bases, with 13 bases spanning the gap.

The rearrangement uses TRBV7-3 and TRBJ2-3, with 10 bases lining up with TRBD2. From germline, CDR1 is SGHTA and CDR2 FQGTGA. V lost 2 bases, J lost 6 bases, and 8 bases stayed unmatched. The CDR3 runs 16 residues. CDR3 protein: CASSLHPSGSGDTQYF. In DNA form, the CDR3 reads TGTGCCAGCAGCTTACATCCTAGCGGGAGTGGCGATACGCAGTATTTT.

By share, this clonotype counts as medium-sized. This rearrangement joins TRBV10-3 to TRBJ2-1; 8 bases map to TRBD2. Trimming took 4 bases from V and 4 from J; bases not matched to a gene: 12. The CDR3 has 17 amino acids. Germline loops: CDR1 ENHRY, CDR2 SYGVKD. As DNA, the CDR3 is TGTGCCATCAGTGGACGGCTAGCGGGCGACATTTACAATGAGCAGTTCTTC. Translating it yields CAISGRLAGDIYNEQFF.

This clonotype turned up a few times. The V and J genes are TRBV19 and TRBJ2-3, with 7 bases fitting TRBD2. The V gene end was trimmed by 7 bases and the J gene end by 4 bases; junction bases not matched to a gene: 11. CDR1 is LNHDA and CDR2 is SQIVND in the germline V gene (reference sequence). The CDR3 is made up of 15 amino acids. The CDR3 sequence: CASTPAGVVSDTQYF. The CDR3 DNA is TGTGCCAGTACACCGGCGGGAGTGGTATCAGATACGCAGTATTTT.

Notes on this clonotype: A much larger clone lies one base from this, so it may be a read error. The rearrangement uses TRBV5-5 and TRBJ2-7; 8 bases agree with TRBD1. The CDR3 contains 14 residues. The V gene's germline CDR1 is SGHKS and CDR2 YYEKEE (reference sequence). The CDR3 sequence is CAISADRGSYEQYF. CDR3 DNA sequence: TGTGCCATCAGCGCCGACAGGGGCTCCTACGAGCAGTACTTC.

The chain links TRBV11-3 to TRBJ2-1, with 8 bases lining up with TRBD2. CDR3 length: 15 residues. CDR1 is SGHNT, CDR2 YENEEA, per germline. Trimming took 0 bases from V and 4 from J; bases not matched to a gene: 2. CDR3 loop: CASSLEGTRYNEQFF. The CDR3 DNA follows: TGTGCCAGCAGCTTAGAGGGGACTAGATACAATGAGCAGTTCTTC.

The chain links TRBV28 to TRBJ2-7; 7 positions agree with TRBD1. CDR3 length equals 13 residues. CDR1 is MDHEN and CDR2 is SYDVKM in the germline V gene. Trimming cost V 2 bases and J 5 bases; bases outside gene matches: 3. The CDR3 region is CASSLRGRNEQYF. CDR3 DNA: TGTGCCAGCAGTTTAAGGGGGCGGAACGAGCAGTACTTC.